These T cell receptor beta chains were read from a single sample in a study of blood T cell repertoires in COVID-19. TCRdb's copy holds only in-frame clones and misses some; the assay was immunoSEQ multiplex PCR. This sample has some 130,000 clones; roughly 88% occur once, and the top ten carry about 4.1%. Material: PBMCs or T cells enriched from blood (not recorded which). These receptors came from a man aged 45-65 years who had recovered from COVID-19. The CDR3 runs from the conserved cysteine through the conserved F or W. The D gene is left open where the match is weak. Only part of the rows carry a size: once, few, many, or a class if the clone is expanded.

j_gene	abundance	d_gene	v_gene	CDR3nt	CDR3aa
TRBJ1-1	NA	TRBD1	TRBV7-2	TGTGCCAGCAGCTTTGATGCAGGGGGCGAAGCTTTCTTT	CASSFDAGGEAFF
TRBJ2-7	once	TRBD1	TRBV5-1	TGCGCCAGCAGCTCCGGGCGACAGGGGGACGAGCAGTACTTC	CASSSGRQGDEQYF
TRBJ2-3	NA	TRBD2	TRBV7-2	TGTGCCAGCAGCGAAGGACTAGCGGGGGGGACAGATACGCAGTATTTT	CASSEGLAGGTDTQYF
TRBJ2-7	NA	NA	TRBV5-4	TGTGCCAGCAGCCGACAGGTATCCTACGAGCAGTACTTC	CASSRQVSYEQYF
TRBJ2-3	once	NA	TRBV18	TGTGCCAGCTCTGCAAGAATAGTACGCACAGATACGCAGTATTTT	CASSARIVRTDTQYF
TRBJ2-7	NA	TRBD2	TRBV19	TGTGCCAGTAGTATCGGACTAGCGGCCTCCTACGAGCAGTACTTC	CASSIGLAASYEQYF
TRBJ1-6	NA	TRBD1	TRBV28	TGTGCCAGCAGTTGGGACAGGGCGCATGGTTCACCCCTCCACTTT	CASSWDRAHGSPLHF
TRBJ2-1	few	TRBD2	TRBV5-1	TGCGCCAGCAGCTTGTTTAGCGGGAAGGGAGGGGAGCAGTTCTTC	CASSLFSGKGGEQFF
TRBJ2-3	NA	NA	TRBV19	TGTGCCAGTAGTTCGGGTCTCCTCTCTTACACAGATACGCAGTATTTT	CASSSGLLSYTDTQYF
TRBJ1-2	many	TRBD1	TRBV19	TGTGCCAGTACCTCGAACCGACAGGGGGGGATCTATGGCTACACCTTC	CASTSNRQGGIYGYTF
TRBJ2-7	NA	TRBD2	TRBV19	TGTGCCAGTAGTATTTTGGCTAGCGGCGGCTACGAGCAGTACTTC	CASSILASGGYEQYF
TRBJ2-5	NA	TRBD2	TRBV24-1	TGTGCCACCAGTGATCCGGGGGGAAAAGAGACCCAGTACTTC	CATSDPGGKETQYF
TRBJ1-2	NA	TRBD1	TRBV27	TGTGCCAGCAGTCTCAGGGGGAACTATGGCTACACCTTC	CASSLRGNYGYTF
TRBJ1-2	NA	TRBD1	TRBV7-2	TGTGCCAGCAGCACGACCGGGACAGGGTTGGTAGATGGCTACACCTTC	CASSTTGTGLVDGYTF
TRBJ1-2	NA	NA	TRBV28	TGTGCCAGCAGTTTGGAGGTGGAGGGTTACGGCTACACCTTC	CASSLEVEGYGYTF
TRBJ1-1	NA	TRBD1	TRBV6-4	TGTGCCAGCAGTGACTCAGGACAGGGGCGCCTTCTGTTT	CASSDSGQGRLLF
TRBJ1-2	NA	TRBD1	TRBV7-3	TGTGCCAGCAGCTCCAACAGGGGTAGCGATGGCTACACCTTC	CASSSNRGSDGYTF
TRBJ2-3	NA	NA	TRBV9	TGTGCCAGCAGCTTAAGTGCTGGGGCGGCAGATACGCAGTATTTT	CASSLSAGAADTQYF
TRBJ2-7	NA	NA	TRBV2	TGTGCCAGCAGTGCCCTCTCCTACGAGCAGTACTTC	CASSALSYEQYF
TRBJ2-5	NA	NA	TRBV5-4	TGTGCCAGCAGCCTGAGTTACGGGGGGCCGAAAGAGACCCAGTACTTC	CASSLSYGGPKETQYF
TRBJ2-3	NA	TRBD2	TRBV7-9	TGTGCCAGCAGCTTAGAGGCTAGCGGGTCCCGCACAGATACGCAGTATTTT	CASSLEASGSRTDTQYF
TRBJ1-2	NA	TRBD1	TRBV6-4	TGTGCCAGCAGTGAAAACAGGGGAACTGGCTACACCTTC	CASSENRGTGYTF
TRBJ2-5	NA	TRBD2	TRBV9	TGTGCCAGCAGCCCCCGTCGAGCGGGAGTAGAGACCCAGTACTTC	CASSPRRAGVETQYF
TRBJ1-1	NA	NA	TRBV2	TGTGCCAGCAGGGAAAGACAGGTGACTGAAGCTTTCTTT	CASRERQVTEAFF
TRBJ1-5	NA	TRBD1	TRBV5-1	TGCGCCAGCAGCAGACAGGGGAGGGATGATCAGCCCCAGCATTTT	CASSRQGRDDQPQHF
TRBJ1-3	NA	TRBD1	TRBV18	TGTGCCAGCTCACCGACAGGGGGTGGATTCACCATATATTTT	CASSPTGGGFTIYF
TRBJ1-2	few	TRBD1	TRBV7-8	TGTGCCAGCAGCGTAGACAGGGTTAACTATGGCTACACCTTC	CASSVDRVNYGYTF
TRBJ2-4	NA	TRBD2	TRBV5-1	TGCGCCAGCAGCCCTGGGACTAGTAAAAACATTCAGTACTTC	CASSPGTSKNIQYF
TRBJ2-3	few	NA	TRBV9	TGTGCCAGCAGCGATAACGGGGATACGCAGTATTTT	CASSDNGDTQYF
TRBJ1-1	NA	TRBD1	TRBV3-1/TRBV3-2	TGTGCCAGCAGACAAGGGACAGGTCAAGCTTTCTTT	CASRQGTGQAFF
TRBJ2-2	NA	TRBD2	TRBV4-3	TGCGCCAGCAGCCAAGCAGCGGGAGGGCCTCGGGGGGAGCTGTTTTTT	CASSQAAGGPRGELFF
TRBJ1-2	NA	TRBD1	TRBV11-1	TGTGCCAGCAGCTGGGACAGTTATGGCTACACCTTC	CASSWDSYGYTF
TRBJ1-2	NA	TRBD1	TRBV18	TGTGCCAGCTCACCAGGACAGGGTGAGGTCTATGGCTACACCTTC	CASSPGQGEVYGYTF
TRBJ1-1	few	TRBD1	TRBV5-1	TGCGCCAGCAGCCAGAGCCCAGGGGGCGCGGAGGCTTTCTTT	CASSQSPGGAEAFF
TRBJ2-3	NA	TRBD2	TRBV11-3	TGTGCCAGCAGTGTAGCGGGGGGCGTGGGAGATACGCAGTATTTT	CASSVAGGVGDTQYF
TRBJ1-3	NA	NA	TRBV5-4	TGTGCCAGCAGCTTGGGGGCAGGAGGAGGTCAAAACACCATATATTTT	CASSLGAGGGQNTIYF
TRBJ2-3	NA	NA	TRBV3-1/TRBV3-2	TGTGCCAGCAGCCATATTAGCGAAAGCACAGATACGCAGTATTTT	CASSHISESTDTQYF
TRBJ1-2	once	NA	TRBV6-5	TGTGCCAGCAGCCCCGGGAGACCCGATGGGGGCTACACCTTC	CASSPGRPDGGYTF
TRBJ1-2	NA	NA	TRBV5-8	TGTGCCAGCAGCTTCGGCAGGGAGGCTGGCTACACCTTC	CASSFGREAGYTF
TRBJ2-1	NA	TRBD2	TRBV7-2	TGTGCCAGCAGCCCCAGACTAGCGGGAATGAATAATGAGCAGTTCTTC	CASSPRLAGMNNEQFF
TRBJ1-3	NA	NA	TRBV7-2	TGTGCCAGCAGCTTAATGGGAGGATTTGACACCATATATTTT	CASSLMGGFDTIYF
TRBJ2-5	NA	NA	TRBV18	TGTGCCAGCTCCAAAATGCAGGCACAAGAGACCCAGTACTTC	CASSKMQAQETQYF
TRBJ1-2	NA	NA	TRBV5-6	TGTGCCAGCAGCTTGGGCAGCTATGGCTACACCTTC	CASSLGSYGYTF
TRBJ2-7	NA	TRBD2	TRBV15	TGTGCCACCAGCAGGAGAAGCGGGAGGGCCTACGAGCAGTACTTC	CATSRRSGRAYEQYF
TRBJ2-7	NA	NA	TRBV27	TGTGCCAGCAGTATGACCGGGACGGGACTCGAGCAGTACTTC	CASSMTGTGLEQYF
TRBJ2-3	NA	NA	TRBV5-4	TGTGCCAGCAGCTTGAGGTCGGTCGGCGGAGCCCTCACAGATACGCAGTATTTT	CASSLRSVGGALTDTQYF
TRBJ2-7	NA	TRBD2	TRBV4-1	TGCGCCAGCAGCCCCGGGACTAGTACCTACGAGCAGTACTTC	CASSPGTSTYEQYF
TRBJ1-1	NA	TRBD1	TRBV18	TGTGCCAGCTCACCACCTACAGGGGGGACTGAAGCTTTCTTT	CASSPPTGGTEAFF
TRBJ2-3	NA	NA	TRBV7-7	TGTGCCAGCAGCTTAAACCGGGAAGATACGCAGTATTTT	CASSLNREDTQYF